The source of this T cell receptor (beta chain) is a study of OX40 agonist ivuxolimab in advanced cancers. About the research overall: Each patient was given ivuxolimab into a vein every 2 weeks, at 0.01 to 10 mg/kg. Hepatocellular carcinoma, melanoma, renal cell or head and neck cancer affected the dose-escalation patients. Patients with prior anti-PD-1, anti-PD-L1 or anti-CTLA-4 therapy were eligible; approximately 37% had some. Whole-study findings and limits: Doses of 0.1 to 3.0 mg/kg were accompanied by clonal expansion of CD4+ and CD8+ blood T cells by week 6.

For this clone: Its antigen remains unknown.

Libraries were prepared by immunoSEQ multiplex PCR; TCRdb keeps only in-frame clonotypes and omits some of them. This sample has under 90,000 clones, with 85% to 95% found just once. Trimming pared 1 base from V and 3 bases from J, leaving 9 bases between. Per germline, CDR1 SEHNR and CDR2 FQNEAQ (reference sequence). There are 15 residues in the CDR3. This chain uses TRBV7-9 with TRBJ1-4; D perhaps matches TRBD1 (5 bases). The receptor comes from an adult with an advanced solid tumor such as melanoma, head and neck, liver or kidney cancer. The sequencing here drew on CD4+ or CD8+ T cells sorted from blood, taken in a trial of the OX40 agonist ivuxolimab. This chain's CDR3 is CASSLDPGPNEKLFF. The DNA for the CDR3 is TGTGCCAGCAGCTTAGACCCAGGGCCTAATGAAAAACTGTTTTTT.